This TCR beta chain was identified during a study of CD8 T cells in ankylosing spondylitis. The study's findings and limits: Characteristic, it appeared, of ankylosing spondylitis blood was a TCR beta motif of roughly 8 highly homologous variants.

There are a few counts of this clonotype. As yet, its antigen is unknown. The CDR3 totals 17 residues. Germline loops: CDR1 SNHLY, CDR2 FYNNEI. Trimming pared 2 bases from V and 0 bases from J, leaving 13 bases between. TCRdb independently ran MiXCR on the 5' RACE reads; one entry per CDR3 protein. The sample includes a few hundred thousand distinct CDR3 sequences, 12% of them seen just once. The receptor was isolated from a male donor with ankylosing spondylitis. The chain has TRBV2 and TRBJ1-4, with D possibly being TRBD1 (6 bases). The specimen was blood, either unsorted or a sorted T cell fraction (not recorded which). The CDR3 DNA sequence: TGTGCCAGCAGTGAACGAGGGGGGCCCTCAACTAATGAAAAACTGTTTTTT. It specifies CASSERGGPSTNEKLFF. The entire variable domain, with the rest obtained from reference TRBV2 and TRBJ1-4, is as follows: EPEVTQTPSHQVTQMGQEVILRCVPISNHLYFYWYRQILGQKVEFLVSFYNNEISEKSEIFDDQFSVERPDGSNFTLKIRSTKLEDSAMYFCASSERGGPSTNEKLFFGSGTQLSVL.